What follows are 8 T cell receptor beta chains derived from one specimen sequenced in a study of PD-1 blockade in classical Hodgkin lymphoma. Libraries were prepared by immunoSEQ multiplex PCR; TCRdb keeps only in-frame clonotypes and omits some of them. This sample yields around 20,000 clones, of which around 86% are seen a single time; 13% belongs to the top ten. Every patient had relapsed following autologous stem cell transplantation, and cohorts differed in brentuximab vedotin exposure. The source was peripheral blood mononuclear cells (PBMCs), collected before the second cycle of nivolumab. These receptors were collected from a human donor with classical Hodgkin lymphoma.

This rearrangement joins TRBV7-8 to TRBJ1-1; D unresolved. Per germline, CDR1 SGHVS and CDR2 FQNEAQ. V lost 5 bases, J lost 0 bases, and 7 bases lay in between. The CDR3 runs to 13 residues. Written as DNA, the CDR3 is TGTGCCAGCAGCCCCTGGTTGAACACTGAAGCTTTCTTT. This codes for CASSPWLNTEAFF.

The V call is TRBV5-5, the J call TRBJ2-7; 7 bases are a match to TRBD1. This CDR3 has 16 residues. Germline CDR1 reads SGHKS; CDR2 reads YYEKEE (reference sequence). Trimming took 5 bases from V and 2 from J; bases not matched to a gene: 13. The CDR3 nucleotides read TGTGCCAGCAGTCCGAGACAGGGAATGGTGGCCTACGAGCAGTACTTC. Translating gives CASSPRQGMVAYEQYF.

This sequence joins TRBV5-1 and TRBJ2-3, with 8 bases identical to TRBD1. CDR1 SGHRS and CDR2 YFSETQ come from the germline V gene. This CDR3 has 16 amino acids. V gave up 1 base and J gave up 2 bases; unmatched junction bases: 6. The CDR3 sequence is CASSLSVTGDTDTQYF. In DNA form, the CDR3 reads TGCGCCAGCAGCTTGTCCGTGACAGGGGACACAGATACGCAGTATTTT.

The rearrangement joins TRBV11-2 to TRBJ2-3; D unresolved. This CDR3 has 17 residues. Germline-derived CDR1 and CDR2 are SGHAT and FQNNGV. V was pared by 2 bases and J by 0 bases, with 15 bases between. The CDR3 loop reads CASSLYLLGQSTDTQYF. The CDR3 region has the DNA TGTGCCAGCAGCTTATATCTTCTAGGGCAGAGCACAGATACGCAGTATTTT.

V is TRBV7-6 and J is TRBJ2-7; no clear D. Germline V gene lookup returns CDR1 SGHVS and CDR2 FNYEAQ. This CDR3 has 13 amino acids. V was cut by 0 bases and J by 4 bases, with 7 bases left in between. CDR3: CASSLAIGYEQYF. CDR3 nucleotides: TGTGCCAGCAGCTTAGCCATAGGTTACGAGCAGTACTTC.

The CDR3 nucleotides are TGTGCCAGCAGCTCAACGATGATGAATAATTCACCCCTCCACTTT. Amino acid sequence: CASSSTMMNNSPLHF. J is TRBJ1-6 and V is TRBV7-8; D is unresolved. There are 15 residues in the CDR3. Trimming pared 4 bases from V and 5 bases from J, leaving 12 bases between. Germline V lookup: CDR1 SGHVS, CDR2 FQNEAQ.

The genes are TRBV6-5 and TRBJ2-7; 7 bases map to TRBD2. The CDR3 is made up of 13 amino acids. The trim removed 2 bases at V and 2 bases at J, leaving 0 bases unmatched. The germline gives CDR1 MNHEY, CDR2 SVGAGI. The CDR3 DNA is TGTGCCAGCAGTTACGGGACTACCTACGAGCAGTACTTC. This gives the protein CASSYGTTYEQYF.

V usage is TRBV5-1 and J usage is TRBJ2-3; 12 bases are shared with TRBD2. Germline CDR1 SGHRS, CDR2 YFSETQ. Trimming took 0 bases from V and 2 from J; bases not matched to a gene: 1. This CDR3 is 16 amino acids long. The CDR3 sequence is CASSLASGGATDTQYF. The CDR3 DNA reads as TGCGCCAGCAGCTTGGCTAGCGGGGGGGCCACAGATACGCAGTATTTT.